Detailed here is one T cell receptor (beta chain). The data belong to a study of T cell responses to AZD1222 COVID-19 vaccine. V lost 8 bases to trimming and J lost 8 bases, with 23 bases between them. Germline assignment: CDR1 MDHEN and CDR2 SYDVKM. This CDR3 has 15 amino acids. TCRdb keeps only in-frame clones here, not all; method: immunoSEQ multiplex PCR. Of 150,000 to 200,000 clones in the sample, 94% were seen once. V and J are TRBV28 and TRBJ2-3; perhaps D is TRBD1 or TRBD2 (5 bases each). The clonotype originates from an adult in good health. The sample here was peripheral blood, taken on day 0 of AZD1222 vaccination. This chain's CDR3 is CASRGTQGPRSTQYF. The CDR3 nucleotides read TGTGCCAGCCGAGGGACCCAAGGGCCCCGTAGTACGCAGTATTTT.